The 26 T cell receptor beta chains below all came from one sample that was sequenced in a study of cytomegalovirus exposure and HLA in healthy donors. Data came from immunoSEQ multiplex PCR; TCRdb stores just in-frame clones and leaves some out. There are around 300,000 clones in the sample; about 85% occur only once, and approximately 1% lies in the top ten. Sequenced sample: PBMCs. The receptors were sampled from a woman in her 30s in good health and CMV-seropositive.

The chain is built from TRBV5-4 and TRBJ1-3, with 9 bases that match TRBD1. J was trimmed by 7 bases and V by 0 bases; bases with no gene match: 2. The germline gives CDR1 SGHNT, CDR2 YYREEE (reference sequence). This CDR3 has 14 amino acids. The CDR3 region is CASSLDRGQNTIYF. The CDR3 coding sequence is TGTGCCAGCAGCTTGGACAGGGGGCAGAACACCATATATTTT.

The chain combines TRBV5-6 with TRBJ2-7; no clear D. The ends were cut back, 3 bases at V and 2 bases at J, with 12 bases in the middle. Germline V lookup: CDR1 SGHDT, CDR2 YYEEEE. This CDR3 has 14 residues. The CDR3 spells CASSYSRFPYEQYF. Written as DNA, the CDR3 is TGTGCCAGCAGCTACTCTAGGTTCCCCTACGAGCAGTACTTC. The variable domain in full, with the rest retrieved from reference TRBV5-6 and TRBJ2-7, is DAGVTQSPTHLIKTRGQQVTLRCSPKSGHDTVSWYQQALGQGPQFIFQYYEEEERQRGNFPDRFSGHQFPNYSSELNVNALLLGDSALYLCASSYSRFPYEQYFGPGTRLTVT.

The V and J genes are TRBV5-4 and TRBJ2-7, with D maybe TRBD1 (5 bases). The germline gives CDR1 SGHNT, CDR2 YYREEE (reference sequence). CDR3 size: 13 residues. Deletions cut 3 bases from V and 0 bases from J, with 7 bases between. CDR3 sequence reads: CASSSDSSYEQYF. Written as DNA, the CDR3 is TGTGCCAGCAGCTCAGACAGCTCCTACGAGCAGTACTTC.

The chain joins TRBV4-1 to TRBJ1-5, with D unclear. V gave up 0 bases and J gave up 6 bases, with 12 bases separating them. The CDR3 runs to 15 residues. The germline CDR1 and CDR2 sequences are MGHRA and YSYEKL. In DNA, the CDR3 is TGCGCCAGCAGCCAAGATCCCAGCGCGGTTCAGCCCCAGCATTTT. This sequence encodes CASSQDPSAVQPQHF.

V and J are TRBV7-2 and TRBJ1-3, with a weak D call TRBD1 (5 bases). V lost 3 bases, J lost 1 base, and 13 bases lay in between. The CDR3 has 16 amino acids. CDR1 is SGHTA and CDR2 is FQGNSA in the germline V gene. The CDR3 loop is CASSFRDRESGNTIYF. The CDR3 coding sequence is TGTGCCAGCAGCTTCCGGGACCGAGAATCTGGAAACACCATATATTTT.

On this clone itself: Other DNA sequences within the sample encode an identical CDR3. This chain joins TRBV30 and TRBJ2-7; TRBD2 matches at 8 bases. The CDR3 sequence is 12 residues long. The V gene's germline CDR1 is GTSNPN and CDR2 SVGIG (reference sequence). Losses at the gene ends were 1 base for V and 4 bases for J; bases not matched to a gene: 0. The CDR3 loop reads CAWSGGGYEQYF. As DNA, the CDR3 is TGTGCCTGGAGTGGCGGGGGGTACGAGCAGTACTTC.

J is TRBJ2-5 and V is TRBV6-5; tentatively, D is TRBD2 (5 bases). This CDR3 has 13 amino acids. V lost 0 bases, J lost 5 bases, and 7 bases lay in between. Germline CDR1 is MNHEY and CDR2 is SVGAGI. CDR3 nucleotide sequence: TGTGCCAGCAGTTACTCGACGGGGGAGACCCAGTACTTC. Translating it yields CASSYSTGETQYF.

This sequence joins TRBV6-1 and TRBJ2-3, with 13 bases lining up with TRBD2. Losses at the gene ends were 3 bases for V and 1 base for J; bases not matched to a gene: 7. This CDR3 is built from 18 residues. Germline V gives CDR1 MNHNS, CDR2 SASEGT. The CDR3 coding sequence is TGTGCCAGCAGTGACGGCACTAGCGGGGGGGTGGGCACAGATACGCAGTATTTT. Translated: CASSDGTSGGVGTDTQYF.

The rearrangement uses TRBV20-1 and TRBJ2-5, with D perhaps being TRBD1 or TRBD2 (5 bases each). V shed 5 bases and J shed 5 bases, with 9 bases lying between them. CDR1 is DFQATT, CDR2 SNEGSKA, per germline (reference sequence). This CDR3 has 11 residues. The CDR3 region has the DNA TGCAGTGCTCCTTGGGGGGAGACCCAGTACTTC. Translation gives CSAPWGETQYF.

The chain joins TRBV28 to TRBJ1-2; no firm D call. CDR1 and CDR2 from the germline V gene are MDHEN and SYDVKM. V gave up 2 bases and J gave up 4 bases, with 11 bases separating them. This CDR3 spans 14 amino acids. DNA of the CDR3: TGTGCCAGCAGTTTAGACCTAGTGGTCTATGGCTACACCTTC. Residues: CASSLDLVVYGYTF.

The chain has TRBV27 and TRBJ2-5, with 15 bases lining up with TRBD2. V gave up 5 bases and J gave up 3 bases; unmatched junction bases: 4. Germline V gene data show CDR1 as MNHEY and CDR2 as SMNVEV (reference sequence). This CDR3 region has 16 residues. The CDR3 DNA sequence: TGTGCCAGCAGTCCGGGGACTAGCGGGAGGAAAGAGACCCAGTACTTC. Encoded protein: CASSPGTSGRKETQYF.

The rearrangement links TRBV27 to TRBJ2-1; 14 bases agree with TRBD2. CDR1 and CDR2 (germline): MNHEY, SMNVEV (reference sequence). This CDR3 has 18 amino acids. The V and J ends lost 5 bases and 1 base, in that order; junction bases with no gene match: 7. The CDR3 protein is CASSPRTSGGSSYNEQFF. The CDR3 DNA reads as TGTGCCAGCAGTCCTCGGACTAGCGGGGGGTCTTCCTACAATGAGCAGTTCTTC.

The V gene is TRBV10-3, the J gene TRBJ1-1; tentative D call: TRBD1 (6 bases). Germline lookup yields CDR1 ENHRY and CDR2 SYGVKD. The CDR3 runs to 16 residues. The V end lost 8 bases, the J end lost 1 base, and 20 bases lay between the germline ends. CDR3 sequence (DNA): TGTGCCATCCAGGGGTCTACAGGGTCGGGGAACACTGAAGCTTTCTTT. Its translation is CAIQGSTGSGNTEAFF.

The CDR3 region has the DNA TGTGCCAGCAGCTTAGCTTCCTCGAGGGCTGGAGCAGATACGCAGTATTTT. It encodes CASSLASSRAGADTQYF. V gene TRBV7-6 combines with J gene TRBJ2-3; D may be TRBD2 (5 bases). Trimming stripped 0 bases from V and 4 bases from J, with 17 bases between. This CDR3 spans 17 amino acids. The germline CDR1 and CDR2 sequences are SGHVS and FNYEAQ. The full variable domain, rest sourced from reference TRBV7-6 and TRBJ2-3, is GAGVSQSPRYKVTKRGQDVALRCDPISGHVSLYWYRQALGQGPEFLTYFNYEAQQDKSGLPNDRFSAERPEGSISTLTIQRTEQRDSAMYRCASSLASSRAGADTQYFGPGTRLTVL.

CDR3 residues: CASSQGGARGYTF. In nucleotides, the CDR3 is TGCGCCAGCAGCCAAGGAGGGGCCAGGGGCTACACCTTC. The chain couples TRBV4-1 to TRBJ1-2; D might be TRBD1 (5 bases). Trimming cost V 1 base and J 8 bases, with 11 bases left between them. The CDR3 runs 13 residues. The germline CDR1 and CDR2 sequences are MGHRA and YSYEKL.

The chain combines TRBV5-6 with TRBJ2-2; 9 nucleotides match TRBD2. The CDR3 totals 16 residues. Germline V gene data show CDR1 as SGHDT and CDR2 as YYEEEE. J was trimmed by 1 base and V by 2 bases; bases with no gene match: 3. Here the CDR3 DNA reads TGTGCCAGCAGCTTTTTAGCGGGAGAGAACACCGGGGAGCTGTTTTTT. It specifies CASSFLAGENTGELFF.

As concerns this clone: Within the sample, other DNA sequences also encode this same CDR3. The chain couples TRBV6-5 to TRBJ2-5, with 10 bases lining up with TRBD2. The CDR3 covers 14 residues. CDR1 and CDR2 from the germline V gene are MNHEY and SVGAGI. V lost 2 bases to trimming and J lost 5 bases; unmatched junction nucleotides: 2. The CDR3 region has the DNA TGTGCCAGCAGTTACCTAGCGGGAGTGGAGACCCAGTACTTC. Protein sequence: CASSYLAGVETQYF.

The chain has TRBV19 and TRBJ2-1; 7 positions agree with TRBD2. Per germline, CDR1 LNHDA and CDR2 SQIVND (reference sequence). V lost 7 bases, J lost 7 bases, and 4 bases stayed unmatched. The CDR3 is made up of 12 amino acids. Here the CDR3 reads CASTVGGNEQFF. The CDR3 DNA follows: TGTGCCAGTACGGTCGGGGGGAATGAGCAGTTCTTC. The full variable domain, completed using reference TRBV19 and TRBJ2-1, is DGGITQSPKYLFRKEGQNVTLSCEQNLNHDAMYWYRQDPGQGLRLIYYSQIVNDFQKGDIAEGYSVSREKKESFPLTVTSAQKNPTAFYLCASTVGGNEQFFGPGTRLTVL.

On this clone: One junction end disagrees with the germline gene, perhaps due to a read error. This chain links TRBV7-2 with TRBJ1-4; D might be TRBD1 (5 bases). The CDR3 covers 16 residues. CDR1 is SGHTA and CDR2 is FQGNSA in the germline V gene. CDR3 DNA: TGTGCCAGCAGCTTAGGCATATCGGGGACTACTGAAAAACTGTTTTTT. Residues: CASSLGISGTTEKLFF.

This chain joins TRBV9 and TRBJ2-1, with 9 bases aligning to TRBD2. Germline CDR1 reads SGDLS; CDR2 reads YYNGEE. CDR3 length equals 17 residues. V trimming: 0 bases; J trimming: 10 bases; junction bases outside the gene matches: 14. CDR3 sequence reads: CASSVVGALRGGREQFF. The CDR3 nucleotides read TGTGCCAGCAGCGTAGTTGGGGCGTTGCGGGGGGGCCGAGAGCAGTTCTTC.

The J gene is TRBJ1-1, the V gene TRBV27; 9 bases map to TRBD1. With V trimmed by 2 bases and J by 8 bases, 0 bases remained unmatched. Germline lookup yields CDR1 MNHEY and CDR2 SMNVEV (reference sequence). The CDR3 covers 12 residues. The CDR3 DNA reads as TGTGCCAGCAGTTTAGGACAGGGGGAAGCTTTCTTT. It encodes CASSLGQGEAFF.

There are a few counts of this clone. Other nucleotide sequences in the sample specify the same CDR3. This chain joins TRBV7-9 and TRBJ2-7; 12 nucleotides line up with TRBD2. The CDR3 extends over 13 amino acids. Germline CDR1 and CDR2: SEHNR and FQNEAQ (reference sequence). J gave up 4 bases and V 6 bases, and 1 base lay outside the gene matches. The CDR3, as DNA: TGTGCCAGCAGGACTAGCGGGAGTTACGAGCAGTACTTC. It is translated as CASRTSGSYEQYF.

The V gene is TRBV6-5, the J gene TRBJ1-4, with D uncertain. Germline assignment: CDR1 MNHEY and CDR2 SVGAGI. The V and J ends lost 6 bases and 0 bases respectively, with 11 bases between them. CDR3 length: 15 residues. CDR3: CASRQIIATNEKLFF. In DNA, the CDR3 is TGTGCCAGCAGACAGATCATTGCAACTAATGAAAAACTGTTTTTT.

The CDR3 protein is CASYRDSGPGELFF. The CDR3 DNA reads TGTGCCAGCTACCGGGACAGTGGGCCCGGGGAGCTGTTTTTT. The chain is built from TRBV25-1 and TRBJ2-2; 7 nucleotides align to TRBD1. J was trimmed by 6 bases and V by 8 bases; bases with no gene match: 9. CDR1 is MGHDK and CDR2 is SYGVNS in the germline V gene. The CDR3 has 14 residues.

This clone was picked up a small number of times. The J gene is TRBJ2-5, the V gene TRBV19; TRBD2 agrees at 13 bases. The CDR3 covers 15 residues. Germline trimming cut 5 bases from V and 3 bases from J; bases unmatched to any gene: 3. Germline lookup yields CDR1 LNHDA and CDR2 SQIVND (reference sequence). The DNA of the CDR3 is TGTGCCAGTAGTCCTGGACTAGCGGGAGAAGAGACCCAGTACTTC. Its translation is CASSPGLAGEETQYF.

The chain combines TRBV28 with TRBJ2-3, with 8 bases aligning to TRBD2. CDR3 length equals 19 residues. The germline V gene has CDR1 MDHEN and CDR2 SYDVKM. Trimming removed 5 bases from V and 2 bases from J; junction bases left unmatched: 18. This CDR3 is CASSSSPQGGRGDTDTQYF. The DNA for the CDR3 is TGTGCCAGCAGTAGTAGCCCCCAGGGTGGGCGGGGGGACACAGATACGCAGTATTTT.